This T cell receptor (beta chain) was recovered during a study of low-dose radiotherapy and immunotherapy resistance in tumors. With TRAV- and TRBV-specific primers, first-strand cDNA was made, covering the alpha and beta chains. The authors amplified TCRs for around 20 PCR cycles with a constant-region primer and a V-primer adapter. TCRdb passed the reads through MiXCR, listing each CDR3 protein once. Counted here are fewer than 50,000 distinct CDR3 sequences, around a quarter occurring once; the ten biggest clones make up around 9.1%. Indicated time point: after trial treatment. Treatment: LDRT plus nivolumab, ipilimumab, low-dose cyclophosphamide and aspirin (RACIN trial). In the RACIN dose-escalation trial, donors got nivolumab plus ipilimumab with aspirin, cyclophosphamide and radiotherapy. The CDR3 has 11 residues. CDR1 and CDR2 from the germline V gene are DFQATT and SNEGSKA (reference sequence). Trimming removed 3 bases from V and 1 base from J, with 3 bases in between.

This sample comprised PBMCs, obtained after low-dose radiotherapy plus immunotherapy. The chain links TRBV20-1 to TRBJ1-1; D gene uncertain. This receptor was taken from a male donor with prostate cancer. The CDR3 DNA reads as TGCAGTGCTAGTACGAACACTGAAGCTTTCTTT. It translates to CSASTNTEAFF.